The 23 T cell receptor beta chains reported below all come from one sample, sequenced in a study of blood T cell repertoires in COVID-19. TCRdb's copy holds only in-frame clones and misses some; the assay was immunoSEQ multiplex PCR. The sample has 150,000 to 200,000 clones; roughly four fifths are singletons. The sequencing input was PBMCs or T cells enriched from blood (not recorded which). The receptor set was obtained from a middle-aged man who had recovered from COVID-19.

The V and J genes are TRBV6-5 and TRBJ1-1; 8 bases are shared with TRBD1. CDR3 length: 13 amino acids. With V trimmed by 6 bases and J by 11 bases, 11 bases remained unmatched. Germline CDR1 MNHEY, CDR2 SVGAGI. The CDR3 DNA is TGTGCCAGCAGCCTTGACAGGGGAGACTTGGCTTTCTTT. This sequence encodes CASSLDRGDLAFF.

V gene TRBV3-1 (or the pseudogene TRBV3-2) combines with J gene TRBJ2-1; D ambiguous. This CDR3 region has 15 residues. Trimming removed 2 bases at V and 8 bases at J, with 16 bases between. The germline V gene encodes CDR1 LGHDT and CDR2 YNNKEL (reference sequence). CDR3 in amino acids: CASSQTNGLVYEQFF. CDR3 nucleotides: TGTGCCAGCAGCCAAACAAACGGGTTGGTCTATGAGCAGTTCTTC.

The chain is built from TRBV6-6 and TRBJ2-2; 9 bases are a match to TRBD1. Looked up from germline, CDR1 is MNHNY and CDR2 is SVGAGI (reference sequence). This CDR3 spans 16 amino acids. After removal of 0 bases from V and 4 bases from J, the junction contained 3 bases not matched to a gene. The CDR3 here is CASSYSTGGGTGELFF. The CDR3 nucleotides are TGTGCCAGCAGTTACTCGACAGGGGGGGGCACCGGGGAGCTGTTTTTT.

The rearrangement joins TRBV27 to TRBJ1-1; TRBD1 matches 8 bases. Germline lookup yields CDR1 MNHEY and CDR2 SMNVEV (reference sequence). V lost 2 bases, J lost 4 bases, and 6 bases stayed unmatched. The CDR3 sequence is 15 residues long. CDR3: CASSLITGGGTEAFF. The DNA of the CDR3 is TGTGCCAGCAGTTTAATCACAGGGGGTGGCACTGAAGCTTTCTTT.

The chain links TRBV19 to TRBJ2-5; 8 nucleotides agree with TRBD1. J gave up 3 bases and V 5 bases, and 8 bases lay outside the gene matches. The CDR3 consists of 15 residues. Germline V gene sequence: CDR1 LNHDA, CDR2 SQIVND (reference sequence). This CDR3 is CASSLRDRREETQYF. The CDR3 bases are TGTGCCAGTAGTCTACGGGACAGGCGTGAAGAGACCCAGTACTTC.

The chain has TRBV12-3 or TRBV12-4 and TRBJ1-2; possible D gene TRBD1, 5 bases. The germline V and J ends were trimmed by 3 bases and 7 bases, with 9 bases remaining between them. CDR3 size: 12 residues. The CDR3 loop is CASSLKGFGYTF. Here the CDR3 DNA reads TGTGCCAGCAGTTTGAAGGGGTTTGGCTACACCTTC.

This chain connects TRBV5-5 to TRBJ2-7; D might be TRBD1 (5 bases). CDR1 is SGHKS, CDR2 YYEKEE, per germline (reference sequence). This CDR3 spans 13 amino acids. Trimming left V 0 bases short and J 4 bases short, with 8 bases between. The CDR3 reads CASSLGQIYEQYF. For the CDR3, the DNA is TGTGCCAGCAGCTTGGGACAGATATACGAGCAGTACTTC.

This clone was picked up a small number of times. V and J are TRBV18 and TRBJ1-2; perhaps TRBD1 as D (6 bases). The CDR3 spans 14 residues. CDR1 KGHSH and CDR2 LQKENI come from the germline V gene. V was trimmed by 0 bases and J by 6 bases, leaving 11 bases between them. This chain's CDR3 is CASSPPDSGDGYTF. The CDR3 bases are TGTGCCAGCTCACCACCGGACAGCGGGGATGGCTACACCTTC.

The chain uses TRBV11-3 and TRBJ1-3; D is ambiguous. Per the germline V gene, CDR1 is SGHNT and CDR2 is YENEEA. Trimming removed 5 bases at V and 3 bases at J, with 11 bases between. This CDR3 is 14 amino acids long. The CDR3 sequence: CASSRSPDGNTIYF. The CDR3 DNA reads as TGTGCCAGCAGCCGAAGCCCTGATGGAAACACCATATATTTT. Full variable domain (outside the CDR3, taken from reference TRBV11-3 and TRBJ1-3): EAGVVQSPRYKIIEKKQPVAFWCNPISGHNTLYWYLQNLGQGPELLIRYENEEAVDDSQLPKDRFSAERLKGVDSTLKIQPAELGDSAVYLCASSRSPDGNTIYFGEGSWLTVV.

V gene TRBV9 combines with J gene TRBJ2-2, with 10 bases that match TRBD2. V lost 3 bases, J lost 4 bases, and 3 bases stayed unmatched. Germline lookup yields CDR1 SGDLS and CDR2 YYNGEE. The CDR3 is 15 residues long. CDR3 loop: CASSALAGSTGELFF. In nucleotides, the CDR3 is TGTGCCAGCAGCGCACTAGCGGGAAGCACCGGGGAGCTGTTTTTT.

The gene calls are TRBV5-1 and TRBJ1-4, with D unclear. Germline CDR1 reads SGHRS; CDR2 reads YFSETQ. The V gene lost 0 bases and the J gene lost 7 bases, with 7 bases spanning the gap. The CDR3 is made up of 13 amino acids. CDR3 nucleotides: TGCGCCAGCAGCTTGGAACTGCCTGAAAAACTGTTTTTT. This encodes CASSLELPEKLFF. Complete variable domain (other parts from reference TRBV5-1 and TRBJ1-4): KAGVTQTPRYLIKTRGQQVTLSCSPISGHRSVSWYQQTPGQGLQFLFEYFSETQRNKGNFPGRFSGRQFSNSRSEMNVSTLELGDSALYLCASSLELPEKLFFGSGTQLSVL.

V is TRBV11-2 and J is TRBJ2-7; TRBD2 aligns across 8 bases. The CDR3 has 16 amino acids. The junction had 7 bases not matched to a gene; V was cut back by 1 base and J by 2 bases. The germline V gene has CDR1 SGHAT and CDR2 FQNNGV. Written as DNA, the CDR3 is TGTGCCAGCAGCTTAGGCGGGGGGCGGGACCCCTACGAGCAGTACTTC. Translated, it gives CASSLGGGRDPYEQYF.

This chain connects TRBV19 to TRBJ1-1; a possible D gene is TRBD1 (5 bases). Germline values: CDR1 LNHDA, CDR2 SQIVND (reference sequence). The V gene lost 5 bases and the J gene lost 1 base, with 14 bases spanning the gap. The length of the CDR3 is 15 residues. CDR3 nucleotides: TGTGCCAGTAGTCCCCAGACAGCGTCGAACACTGAAGCTTTCTTT. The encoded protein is CASSPQTASNTEAFF.

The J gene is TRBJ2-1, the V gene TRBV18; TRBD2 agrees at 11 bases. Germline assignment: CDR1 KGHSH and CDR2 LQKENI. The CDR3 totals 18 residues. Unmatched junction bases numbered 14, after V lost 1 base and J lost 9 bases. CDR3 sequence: CASSPRSGGAIGIGEQFF. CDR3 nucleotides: TGTGCCAGCTCACCACGTAGCGGGGGGGCGATTGGCATTGGTGAGCAGTTCTTC. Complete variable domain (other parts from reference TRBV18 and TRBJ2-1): NAGVMQNPRHLVRRRGQEARLRCSPMKGHSHVYWYRQLPEEGLKFMVYLQKENIIDESGMPKERFSAEFPKEGPSILRIQQVVRGDSAAYFCASSPRSGGAIGIGEQFFGPGTRLTVL.

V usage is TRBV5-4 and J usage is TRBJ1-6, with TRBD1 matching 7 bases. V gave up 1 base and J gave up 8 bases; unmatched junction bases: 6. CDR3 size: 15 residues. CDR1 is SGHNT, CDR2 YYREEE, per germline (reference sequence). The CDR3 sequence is CASSLSGQPDSPLHF. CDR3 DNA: TGTGCCAGCAGCTTGTCGGGACAGCCAGATTCACCCCTCCACTTT. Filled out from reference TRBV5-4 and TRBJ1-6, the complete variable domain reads ETGVTQSPTHLIKTRGQQVTLRCSSQSGHNTVSWYQQALGQGPQFIFQYYREEENGRGNFPPRFSGLQFPNYSSELNVNALELDDSALYLCASSLSGQPDSPLHFGNGTRLTVT.

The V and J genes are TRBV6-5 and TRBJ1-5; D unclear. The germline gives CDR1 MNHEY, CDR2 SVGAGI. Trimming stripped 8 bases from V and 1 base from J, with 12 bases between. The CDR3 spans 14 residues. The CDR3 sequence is CASQVTGSNQPQHF. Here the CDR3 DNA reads TGTGCCAGCCAGGTCACTGGGAGCAATCAGCCCCAGCATTTT.

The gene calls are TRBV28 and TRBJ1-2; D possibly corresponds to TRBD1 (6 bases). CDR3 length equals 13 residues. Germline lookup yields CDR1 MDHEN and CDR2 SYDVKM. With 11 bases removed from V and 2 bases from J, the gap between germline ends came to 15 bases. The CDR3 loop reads CASTLTGNYGYTF. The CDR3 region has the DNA TGTGCCTCCACCCTTACAGGGAACTATGGCTACACCTTC.

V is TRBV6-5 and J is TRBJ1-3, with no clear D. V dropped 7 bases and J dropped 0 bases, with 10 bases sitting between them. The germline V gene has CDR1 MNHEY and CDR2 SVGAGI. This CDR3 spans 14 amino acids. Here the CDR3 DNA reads TGTGCCAGCAAGCCCCTTAACTCTGGAAACACCATATATTTT. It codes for CASKPLNSGNTIYF.

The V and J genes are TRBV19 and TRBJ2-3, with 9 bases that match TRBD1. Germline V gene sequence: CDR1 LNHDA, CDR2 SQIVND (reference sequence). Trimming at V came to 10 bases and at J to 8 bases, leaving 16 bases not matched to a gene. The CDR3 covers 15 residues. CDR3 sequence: CATDAGTGILGTQYF. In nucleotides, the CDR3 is TGTGCCACCGACGCCGGGACAGGGATTTTGGGTACGCAGTATTTT.

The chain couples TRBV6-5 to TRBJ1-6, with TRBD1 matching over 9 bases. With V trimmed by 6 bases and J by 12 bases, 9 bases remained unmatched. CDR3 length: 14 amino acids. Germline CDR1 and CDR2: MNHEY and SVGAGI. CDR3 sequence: CASSIGQGRIPLHF. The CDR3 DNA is TGTGCCAGCAGCATCGGACAGGGGCGGATACCCCTCCACTTT.

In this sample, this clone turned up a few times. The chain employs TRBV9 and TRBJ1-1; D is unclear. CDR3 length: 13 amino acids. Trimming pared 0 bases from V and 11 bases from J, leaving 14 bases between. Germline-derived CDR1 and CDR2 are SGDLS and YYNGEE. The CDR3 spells CASSVGVAGVAFF. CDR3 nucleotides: TGTGCCAGCAGCGTAGGGGTCGCGGGAGTGGCTTTCTTT.

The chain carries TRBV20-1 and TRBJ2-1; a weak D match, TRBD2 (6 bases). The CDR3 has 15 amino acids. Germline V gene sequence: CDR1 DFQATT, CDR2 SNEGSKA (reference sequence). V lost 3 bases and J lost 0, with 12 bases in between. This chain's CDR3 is CSASPPRGSYNEQFF. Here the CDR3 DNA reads TGCAGTGCTAGTCCGCCGCGGGGCTCCTACAATGAGCAGTTCTTC.

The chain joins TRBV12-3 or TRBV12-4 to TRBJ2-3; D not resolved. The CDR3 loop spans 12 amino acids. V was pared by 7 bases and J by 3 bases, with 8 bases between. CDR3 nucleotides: TGTGCCAGCACCACAAGTACAGATACGCAGTATTTT. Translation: CASTTSTDTQYF.